This entry lists 27 T cell receptor beta chains sequenced from one sample in a study of T cell repertoires in cytomegalovirus infection. TCRdb re-called the reads through MiXCR, storing one row per CDR3 protein. Among approximately 500,000 distinct CDR3 sequences listed, approximately 15% were seen once. The sequenced material came from CD8+ T cells from PBMCs. The receptor source for this set is a human donor in good health (CMV status not recorded). Some clones in this sample may be carry-over from other donors' samples.

This clonotype was counted ten times or more. This sequence joins TRBV6-5 and TRBJ2-7; D possibly uses TRBD1 or TRBD2 (5 bases each). With 4 bases removed from V and 5 bases from J, the gap between germline ends came to 12 bases. This CDR3 has 13 residues. Germline V gene data show CDR1 as MNHEY and CDR2 as SVGAGI. CDR3 protein: CASSSGTPHEQYF. DNA for the CDR3: TGTGCCAGCAGTTCCGGGACCCCACACGAGCAGTACTTC.

This clonotype was observed a handful of times. J is TRBJ2-7 and V is TRBV7-9; D is perhaps TRBD2 (6 bases). The CDR3 totals 15 residues. Trimming left V 5 bases short and J 2 bases short, with 16 bases between. The germline CDR1 and CDR2 sequences are SEHNR and FQNEAQ (reference sequence). Here the CDR3 reads CASSANRRGTYEQYF. The DNA of the CDR3 is TGTGCCAGCAGCGCAAACCGGCGGGGAACCTACGAGCAGTACTTC.

This chain connects TRBV24-1 to TRBJ2-1; TRBD1 might be the D (5 bases). The germline V gene encodes CDR1 KGHDR and CDR2 SFDVKD. The V gene lost 3 bases and the J gene lost 3 bases, with 5 bases spanning the gap. The CDR3 is 13 residues long. The CDR3 DNA is TGTGCCACCAGTGATGACAGCTACAATGAGCAGTTCTTC. Protein sequence: CATSDDSYNEQFF.

This clonotype came up many times. The V gene is TRBV6-5, the J gene TRBJ2-5; 7 positions agree with TRBD1. The CDR3 is 18 residues long. Germline CDR1 is MNHEY and CDR2 is SVGAGI. Unmatched junction bases numbered 17, after V lost 6 bases and J lost 1 base. CDR3 bases: TGTGCCAGCAGCCCTCGGGACAGAGCTTGGAATCGCCAAGAGACCCAGTACTTC. It specifies CASSPRDRAWNRQETQYF.

In its sample, this clonotype was seen a few times. This could be a read error, since a much larger clone is one nucleotide away. The J gene is TRBJ1-4, the V gene TRBV11-2; TRBD1 agrees at 9 bases. Germline assignment: CDR1 SGHAT and CDR2 FQNNGV. V shed 3 bases, J shed 5 bases, and the junction held 1 base outside the gene matches. This CDR3 is 14 amino acids long. The CDR3 spells CASSFGQGNEKLFF. The CDR3 DNA reads as TGTGCCAGCAGCTTCGGACAGGGGAATGAAAAACTGTTTTTT.

This clonotype was observed many times. The chain carries TRBV10-3 and TRBJ1-5, with a tentative D call TRBD1 (6 bases). V lost 0 bases to trimming and J lost 9 bases, with 21 bases between them. CDR3 size: 17 residues. CDR1 is ENHRY and CDR2 is SYGVKD in the germline V gene. The CDR3 is CAISESGARRGGWPQHF. CDR3 nucleotides: TGTGCCATCAGTGAGTCGGGTGCACGGAGGGGGGGTTGGCCCCAGCATTTT.

There are many counts of this clonotype. J is TRBJ2-5 and V is TRBV7-8; a weak D match, TRBD2 (6 bases). The V end lost 5 bases, the J end lost 1 base, and 14 bases lay between the germline ends. The CDR3 covers 15 residues. Germline CDR1 reads SGHVS; CDR2 reads FQNEAQ. Here the CDR3 reads CASSDPPAGQETQYF. CDR3 in DNA: TGTGCCAGCAGCGATCCCCCAGCGGGCCAAGAGACCCAGTACTTC.

This clonotype was found a few times. V is TRBV12-3 or TRBV12-4 and J is TRBJ1-1, with D possibly being TRBD1 (5 bases). V was shortened by 7 bases and J by 6 bases, with 18 bases between the two germline ends. CDR3 length equals 14 residues. This chain's CDR3 is CASTAGTAGAEAFF. DNA of the CDR3: TGTGCCAGCACTGCCGGGACCGCGGGCGCTGAAGCTTTCTTT.

This clonotype was recorded a few times. The V and J genes are TRBV6-6 and TRBJ1-2; no clear D gene. This CDR3 is 12 amino acids long. The germline V gene has CDR1 MNHNY and CDR2 SVGAGI (reference sequence). V was shortened by 2 bases and J by 8 bases, with 9 bases between the two germline ends. CDR3 nucleotides: TGTGCCAGCAGTTACGGGGTCGGCGGCTACACCTTC. Protein sequence: CASSYGVGGYTF.

V and J are TRBV6-8 and TRBJ2-7, with 9 bases aligning to TRBD1. Trimming at V came to 5 bases and at J to 3 bases, leaving 8 bases not matched to a gene. The CDR3 covers 15 residues. The germline gives CDR1 MNHGY, CDR2 SAAAGT. The CDR3 here is CASSVDRGGYYEQYF. DNA for the CDR3: TGTGCCAGCAGTGTAGACAGGGGGGGTTACTACGAGCAGTACTTC.

This clonotype came up many times. The gene calls are TRBV9 and TRBJ2-7; D remains unclear. This CDR3 spans 15 amino acids. V lost 0 bases, J lost 2 bases, and 12 bases lay in between. Germline V CDR1 and CDR2: SGDLS, YYNGEE. The CDR3 loop is CASSVGAKPTYEQYF. Here the CDR3 DNA reads TGTGCCAGCAGCGTAGGGGCTAAACCGACCTACGAGCAGTACTTC. The variable domain in full, with the rest retrieved from reference TRBV9 and TRBJ2-7, is DSGVTQTPKHLITATGQRVTLRCSPRSGDLSVYWYQQSLDQGLQFLIQYYNGEERAKGNILERFSAQQFPDLHSELNLSSLELGDSALYFCASSVGAKPTYEQYFGPGTRLTVT.

The table lists this clonotype with many counts. The chain has TRBV27 and TRBJ2-3; 10 bases fit TRBD2. V lost 8 bases and J lost 1; bases outside the gene matches: 6. The CDR3 is 15 residues long. Germline CDR1 is MNHEY and CDR2 is SMNVEV (reference sequence). The CDR3 DNA reads TGTGCCAGCGGTGCCGGGACTAGCGGCACAGATACGCAGTATTTT. Translated, it gives CASGAGTSGTDTQYF.

The CDR3 protein is CASSLWDRANNEQFF. DNA for the CDR3: TGTGCCAGCAGTTTATGGGACAGGGCAAACAATGAGCAGTTCTTC. The gene calls are TRBV28 and TRBJ2-1; TRBD1 agrees at 8 bases. Looked up from germline, CDR1 is MDHEN and CDR2 is SYDVKM. The CDR3 length is 15 residues. The ends lost 0 bases at V and 5 bases at J; junction bases unmatched: 3. The whole variable domain, remainder taken from reference TRBV28 and TRBJ2-1, is DVKVTQSSRYLVKRTGEKVFLECVQDMDHENMFWYRQDPGLGLRLIYFSYDVKMKEKGDIPEGYSVSREKKERFSLILESASTNQTSMYLCASSLWDRANNEQFFGPGTRLTVL.

This clonotype was recorded at least ten times. J is TRBJ1-3 and V is TRBV7-6, with D uncertain. The germline V gene has CDR1 SGHVS and CDR2 FNYEAQ. The V end lost 5 bases, the J end lost 2 bases, and 13 bases lay between the germline ends. The CDR3 is 15 amino acids. The CDR3 DNA reads TGTGCCAGCAGCCACAGCGGCTTGGCTGGAAACACCATATATTTT. Its translation: CASSHSGLAGNTIYF. Based on the CDR3 plus reference TRBV7-6 and TRBJ1-3, the full variable domain is GAGVSQSPRYKVTKRGQDVALRCDPISGHVSLYWYRQALGQGPEFLTYFNYEAQQDKSGLPNDRFSAERPEGSISTLTIQRTEQRDSAMYRCASSHSGLAGNTIYFGEGSWLTVV.

This clonotype was found many times. The J gene is TRBJ1-2, the V gene TRBV4-1, with 10 bases matching TRBD1. The CDR3 contains 18 residues. The junction had 15 bases not matched to a gene; V was cut back by 1 base and J by 7 bases. Germline V gene data show CDR1 as MGHRA and CDR2 as YSYEKL. The CDR3 loop is CASSQAPGTGAAGGGYTF. The CDR3 region has the DNA TGCGCCAGCAGCCAAGCCCCAGGGACAGGGGCCGCCGGAGGTGGCTACACCTTC.

This clonotype has a handful of counts. V is TRBV27 and J is TRBJ2-3; possible D gene TRBD1, 6 bases. This CDR3 comprises 15 residues. Trimming cost V 5 bases and J 0 bases, with 12 bases left between them. Germline V gene data show CDR1 as MNHEY and CDR2 as SMNVEV (reference sequence). The CDR3 loop reads CASSPRQASTDTQYF. The CDR3 bases are TGTGCCAGCAGTCCGAGACAGGCTAGCACAGATACGCAGTATTTT.

This clonotype was counted many times. The V and J genes are TRBV7-2 and TRBJ1-5; a possible D gene is TRBD1 (5 bases). This CDR3 region has 15 residues. Trimming removed 2 bases from V and 4 bases from J, with 12 bases in between. CDR1 and CDR2 from the germline V gene are SGHTA and FQGNSA. The CDR3 loop reads CASSLFRASNQPQHF. The CDR3 DNA reads as TGTGCCAGCAGCTTATTCAGGGCCTCTAATCAGCCCCAGCATTTT.

This chain connects TRBV28 to TRBJ1-2, with D maybe TRBD1 (6 bases). Trimming shortened V by 7 bases and J by 2 bases, and 8 bases separated the two germline ends. Germline-derived CDR1 and CDR2 are MDHEN and SYDVKM. The CDR3 consists of 12 residues. CDR3 amino acids: CASTDSNYGYTF. DNA for the CDR3: TGTGCCAGCACGGACAGCAACTATGGCTACACCTTC.

With regard to this clonotype: Since a much larger clone is just one base distant, this may be a read error. The chain couples TRBV6-8 to TRBJ1-1, with D uncertain. The CDR3 runs 13 residues. Germline V gene lookup returns CDR1 MNHGY and CDR2 SAAAGT. DNA of the CDR3: TGTGCCAGCAGCCAAACTCTGAAAACTGAAGCTTTCTTT. Translated: CASSQTLKTEAFF.

This clonotype was seen a few times. The chain uses TRBV5-1 and TRBJ2-3; D remains unclear. The V gene's germline CDR1 is SGHRS and CDR2 YFSETQ. This CDR3 contains 15 residues. The V end was cut by 0 bases, the J end by 4 bases, with 12 bases between. CDR3 in DNA: TGCGCCAGCAGCTTGGACAGAGAAGTCCCAGATACGCAGTATTTT. Its protein is CASSLDREVPDTQYF. Full variable domain (remainder filled in from reference TRBV5-1 and TRBJ2-3): KAGVTQTPRYLIKTRGQQVTLSCSPISGHRSVSWYQQTPGQGLQFLFEYFSETQRNKGNFPGRFSGRQFSNSRSEMNVSTLELGDSALYLCASSLDREVPDTQYFGPGTRLTVL.

On this clonotype: One end of the junction varies from germline; a read error may be responsible. This sequence joins TRBV7-4 and TRBJ2-1; 8 bases are shared with TRBD2. Per the germline V gene, CDR1 is SGHVT and CDR2 is SQSDAQ. The CDR3 runs 20 residues. The CDR3 loop reads CASSFTGCLAGKRTNNVQFF. CDR3 nucleotide sequence: TGTGCCAGCAGCTTTACGGGGTGCCTAGCGGGCAAGCGGACAAACAATGTGCAGTTCTTC.

The gene calls are TRBV29-1 and TRBJ2-5; D is unresolved. V shed 4 bases and J shed 3 bases, with 12 bases lying between them. CDR1 and CDR2 (germline): SQVTM, ANQGSEA. The CDR3 sequence is 13 residues long. The CDR3 here is CSVGGGEEETQYF. CDR3 in DNA: TGCAGCGTTGGTGGCGGAGAGGAAGAGACCCAGTACTTC.

The genes are TRBV19 and TRBJ2-3; D possibly corresponds to TRBD1 (5 bases). The CDR3 loop spans 13 amino acids. The V end lost 9 bases, the J end lost 0 bases, and 10 bases lay between the germline ends. Germline assignment: CDR1 LNHDA and CDR2 SQIVND (reference sequence). Written as DNA, the CDR3 is TGTGCCAGCTACCAGGGTAGCACAGATACGCAGTATTTT. It codes for CASYQGSTDTQYF.

In its sample, this clonotype was seen many times. J is TRBJ1-2 and V is TRBV6-1; TRBD1 matches 9 bases. CDR1 is MNHNS, CDR2 SASEGT, per germline. The CDR3 has 15 residues. Trimming at V came to 5 bases and at J to 0 bases, leaving 4 bases not matched to a gene. The CDR3 nucleotides read TGTGCCAGCAGTAAACGGGACAGGGCTAACTATGGCTACACCTTC. Translating it yields CASSKRDRANYGYTF.

This clonotype was counted at least ten times. The chain has TRBV12-3 or TRBV12-4 and TRBJ1-5; no firm D call. CDR3 length: 14 amino acids. V was pared by 6 bases and J by 6 bases, with 15 bases between. The CDR3 coding sequence is TGTGCCAGCAGCCCGGATGCTTGGAGTCAGCCCCAGCATTTT. It codes for CASSPDAWSQPQHF.

This clonotype has more than one count but fewer than ten. J is TRBJ2-7 and V is TRBV10-1, with D tentatively TRBD1 or TRBD2 (5 bases each). The CDR3 contains 16 residues. V lost 2 bases, J lost 0 bases, and 14 bases lay in between. The germline CDR1 and CDR2 sequences are WNHNN and SYGVQD (reference sequence). The CDR3 is CASSEKPGAYSYEQYF. In nucleotides, the CDR3 is TGCGCCAGCAGTGAGAAGCCCGGGGCCTACTCCTACGAGCAGTACTTC.

This clonotype has ten or more counts. The chain joins TRBV12-5 to TRBJ2-5; 12 bases are shared with TRBD2. With V trimmed by 2 bases and J by 5 bases, 9 bases remained unmatched. This CDR3 has 17 amino acids. Germline V CDR1 and CDR2: LGHNT, FRNRAP. The CDR3: CASGLLTGLAGMETQYF. Written as DNA, the CDR3 is TGTGCTAGTGGTTTGCTAACAGGACTAGCGGGAATGGAGACCCAGTACTTC.